Listed here are 22 T cell receptor beta chains from one sample, sequenced in a study of STAT3 mutations in large granular lymphocyte leukemia. Antigens of these TCRs are unknown. General study results and limits: At least one immunodominant TCR beta clonotype appeared in every T-cell large granular lymphocyte leukemia patient.

Generated by immunoSEQ multiplex PCR, the TCRdb table keeps only in-frame clones and is missing some. The sample has around 13,000 clones, about 84% seen once. Sample: peripheral blood mononuclear cells. Receptor source: a man in his 60s with T-cell large granular lymphocyte leukemia. Some clones in this sample may be carry-over from other donors' samples.

CDR3 sequence reads: CSVGDYYNEQFF. The CDR3 DNA is TGCAGCGTTGGGGACTACTACAATGAGCAGTTCTTC. The rearrangement links TRBV29-1 to TRBJ2-1, with 7 bases aligning to TRBD2. CDR1 and CDR2 (germline): SQVTM, ANQGSEA. With V trimmed by 4 bases and J by 3 bases, 0 bases remained unmatched. The CDR3 runs 12 residues.

The gene calls are TRBV27 and TRBJ2-3; possibly TRBD2 for D (6 bases). The germline V gene has CDR1 MNHEY and CDR2 SMNVEV (reference sequence). This CDR3 has 13 amino acids. Trimming stripped 5 bases from V and 7 bases from J, with 13 bases between. The CDR3 spells CASSPSAGYTQYF. Written as DNA, the CDR3 is TGTGCCAGCAGTCCCTCTGCGGGATATACGCAGTATTTT.

This chain links TRBV7-2 with TRBJ2-7, with D uncertain. Germline values: CDR1 SGHTA, CDR2 FQGNSA. The CDR3 contains 13 residues. The germline V and J ends were trimmed by 4 bases and 6 bases, with 13 bases remaining between them. The CDR3 DNA follows: TGTGCCAGCAGCTGGGTACGAAAACCCGAGCAGTACTTC. Translating it yields CASSWVRKPEQYF.

The chain carries TRBV12-5 and TRBJ2-1; D is unresolved. This CDR3 spans 14 amino acids. Germline V CDR1 and CDR2: LGHNT, FRNRAP. V lost 1 base and J 2 bases, leaving 6 bases between the germline ends. CDR3 sequence reads: CASGLGDTYNEQFF. The DNA for the CDR3 is TGTGCTAGTGGTTTGGGTGATACCTACAATGAGCAGTTCTTC.

The V call is TRBV14, the J call TRBJ2-2, with TRBD2 as a possible D gene (5 bases). Trimming removed 1 base at V and 7 bases at J, with 10 bases between. Germline CDR1 reads SGHDN; CDR2 reads FVKESK. This CDR3 contains 14 residues. The CDR3 region has the DNA TGTGCCAGCAGCCAAGTAGCTAGCTACGGGGAGCTGTTTTTT. It is translated as CASSQVASYGELFF.

The rearrangement links TRBV27 to TRBJ2-7; the match to TRBD2 covers 11 bases. The CDR3 length is 16 residues. V trimming: 2 bases; J trimming: 3 bases; junction bases outside the gene matches: 6. In germline, CDR1 is MNHEY, CDR2 SMNVEV (reference sequence). The CDR3: CASSLTGTSGDYEQYF. The CDR3 DNA sequence: TGTGCCAGCAGTTTAACGGGGACTAGCGGTGACTACGAGCAGTACTTC.

The CDR3 coding sequence is TGTGCCAGCAGCGGTGGACAGGGTCAAGAGACCCAGTACTTC. Protein product: CASSGGQGQETQYF. This rearrangement joins TRBV5-6 to TRBJ2-5, with 8 bases that match TRBD1. Germline CDR1 and CDR2: SGHDT and YYEEEE. The CDR3 is 14 amino acids. Trimming took 4 bases from V and 2 from J; bases not matched to a gene: 4.

The V call is TRBV7-9, the J call TRBJ2-7; D gene unclear. V was trimmed by 1 base and J by 0 bases, leaving 4 bases between them. The CDR3 totals 13 residues. In germline, CDR1 is SEHNR, CDR2 FQNEAQ (reference sequence). In nucleotides, the CDR3 is TGTGCCAGCAGCTTAGGGCACTCCTACGAGCAGTACTTC. It codes for CASSLGHSYEQYF.

The V and J genes are TRBV6-5 and TRBJ2-7; no reliable D call. Germline V gene lookup returns CDR1 MNHEY and CDR2 SVGAGI. CDR3 length: 11 amino acids. Deletions cut 1 base from V and 7 bases from J, with 5 bases between. The DNA for the CDR3 is TGTGCCAGCAGTTACTTAGGGGAGCAGTACTTC. Translated, it gives CASSYLGEQYF.

This rearrangement joins TRBV19 to TRBJ2-7; 8 bases match TRBD1. CDR1 is LNHDA and CDR2 is SQIVND in the germline V gene (reference sequence). The CDR3 is 13 amino acids. The V gene end was trimmed by 5 bases and the J gene end by 5 bases; junction bases not matched to a gene: 5. CDR3 coding DNA: TGTGCCAGTAGTCCGGACAGGGTGGACGAGCAGTACTTC. It is translated as CASSPDRVDEQYF.

This rearrangement joins TRBV13 to TRBJ2-7; 9 positions match TRBD2. The CDR3 has 15 amino acids. With 0 bases clipped from V and 5 bases from J, the junction kept 5 bases outside the gene matches. Germline V gene data show CDR1 as PRHDT and CDR2 as FYEKMQ (reference sequence). The CDR3 spells CASSLGSGGHDEQYF. DNA for the CDR3: TGTGCCAGCAGCTTAGGGAGCGGGGGGCACGACGAGCAGTACTTC.

The chain carries TRBV18 and TRBJ1-4; 7 bases fit TRBD1. With 4 bases clipped from V and 4 bases from J, the junction kept 6 bases outside the gene matches. Germline V gives CDR1 KGHSH, CDR2 LQKENI. This CDR3 has 15 residues. CDR3 nucleotide sequence: TGTGCCAGCTCACTTGGGACAGCAGATAATGAAAAACTGTTTTTT. It codes for CASSLGTADNEKLFF.

This clone was picked up a small number of times. V is TRBV25-1 and J is TRBJ2-1, with 8 bases that match TRBD2. Germline V lookup: CDR1 MGHDK, CDR2 SYGVNS. V dropped 7 bases and J dropped 5; count of bases not matched to a gene: 10. The CDR3 length is 15 residues. This CDR3 is CASIAPAGVDNEQFF. The CDR3 DNA is TGTGCCAGCATCGCCCCAGCGGGAGTGGACAATGAGCAGTTCTTC.

The chain employs TRBV19 and TRBJ2-7, with TRBD1 as a possible D gene (5 bases). The CDR3 loop spans 12 amino acids. Germline V lookup: CDR1 LNHDA, CDR2 SQIVND (reference sequence). Trimming removed 1 base at V and 7 bases at J, with 8 bases between. CDR3: CASSIAGNEQYF. In DNA form, the CDR3 reads TGTGCCAGTAGTATAGCAGGGAATGAGCAGTACTTC.

The chain joins TRBV5-4 to TRBJ1-2; the match to TRBD1 covers 11 bases. Per germline, CDR1 SGHNT and CDR2 YYREEE (reference sequence). J was trimmed by 4 bases and V by 4 bases; bases with no gene match: 9. This CDR3 region has 16 residues. The CDR3 nucleotides are TGTGCCAGCAGCCAAAGTCCCGGGACAGGGGGCTATGGCTACACCTTC. The encoded protein is CASSQSPGTGGYGYTF. Using reference TRBV5-4 and TRBJ1-2 for the parts outside the CDR3, the full variable domain is ETGVTQSPTHLIKTRGQQVTLRCSSQSGHNTVSWYQQALGQGPQFIFQYYREEENGRGNFPPRFSGLQFPNYSSELNVNALELDDSALYLCASSQSPGTGGYGYTFGSGTRLTVV.

The CDR3 is CASSLDAHSPYF. CDR3 nucleotides: TGCGCCAGCAGCTTGGATGCCCATTCCCCGTACTTC. The V gene is TRBV5-1, the J gene TRBJ2-5, with D unclear. The V gene lost 0 bases and the J gene lost 13 bases, with 13 bases spanning the gap. This CDR3 is built from 12 residues. The germline gives CDR1 SGHRS, CDR2 YFSETQ. The full variable domain, its missing parts supplied by reference TRBV5-1 and TRBJ2-5, is KAGVTQTPRYLIKTRGQQVTLSCSPISGHRSVSWYQQTPGQGLQFLFEYFSETQRNKGNFPGRFSGRQFSNSRSEMNVSTLELGDSALYLCASSLDAHSPYFGPGTRLLVL.

The chain links TRBV10-3 to TRBJ2-7, with TRBD2 identical over 11 bases. J gave up 7 bases and V 3 bases, and 8 bases lay outside the gene matches. CDR1 is ENHRY and CDR2 is SYGVKD in the germline V gene. The CDR3 length is 15 residues. The CDR3 is CAISELAGVPEEQYF. Written as DNA, the CDR3 is TGTGCCATCAGTGAACTAGCGGGAGTCCCGGAGGAGCAGTACTTC.

CDR3 residues: CASSPRDRTLNYGYTF. In DNA, the CDR3 is TGCGCCAGCAGCCCCCGGGACAGGACTTTAAACTATGGCTACACCTTC. The chain employs TRBV4-1 and TRBJ1-2, with 8 bases that match TRBD1. Trimming cost V 4 bases and J 2 bases; bases outside gene matches: 9. Per the germline V gene, CDR1 is MGHRA and CDR2 is YSYEKL. The CDR3 loop spans 16 amino acids.

This clone was seen more than once but under ten times. The V and J genes are TRBV5-4 and TRBJ1-2; possible D gene TRBD1, 5 bases. Trimming removed 2 bases at V and 8 bases at J, with 19 bases between. The CDR3 spans 15 residues. Germline CDR1 SGHNT, CDR2 YYREEE (reference sequence). The CDR3 DNA is TGTGCCAGCAGCTTTTTCCTTACCGGGGCGCGGGGCTACACCTTC. Amino acid sequence: CASSFFLTGARGYTF.

The chain is built from TRBV7-8 and TRBJ2-5; 8 bases align to TRBD1. This CDR3 comprises 12 residues. Looked up from germline, CDR1 is SGHVS and CDR2 is FQNEAQ. V shed 6 bases and J 7 bases; nucleotides not matched to a gene: 4. CDR3 in amino acids: CASREQGGTQYF. The CDR3 DNA sequence: TGTGCCAGCAGGGAACAGGGGGGGACCCAGTACTTC. The full variable domain, with the rest looked up from reference TRBV7-8 and TRBJ2-5, is GAGVSQSPRYKVAKRGQDVALRCDPISGHVSLFWYQQALGQGPEFLTYFQNEAQLDKSGLPSDRFFAERPEGSVSTLKIQRTQQEDSAVYLCASREQGGTQYFGPGTRLLVL.

The rearrangement uses TRBV7-2 and TRBJ2-7; D possibly corresponds to TRBD2 (6 bases). The V end was cut by 5 bases, the J end by 3 bases, with 17 bases between. CDR3 length: 15 residues. Germline CDR1 is SGHTA and CDR2 is FQGNSA. CDR3 sequence: CASSPGSGANYEQYF. The CDR3 DNA is TGTGCCAGCAGCCCGGGTTCGGGAGCGAACTACGAGCAGTACTTC.

The rearrangement joins TRBV18 to TRBJ2-7; 7 bases are shared with TRBD1. Germline values: CDR1 KGHSH, CDR2 LQKENI. After removal of 4 bases from V and 0 bases from J, the junction contained 6 bases not matched to a gene. This CDR3 comprises 15 residues. Here the CDR3 DNA reads TGTGCCAGCTCACTAGGCGGACAGGCCTCCTACGAGCAGTACTTC. It codes for CASSLGGQASYEQYF.